This TCR beta chain was sequenced during a study of T cell responses to AZD1222 COVID-19 vaccine. Findings and limits, study-wide: Dominant CD4 TCR responses targeted spike regions 160-218 and 743-854. Only a handful of individuals given AZD1222 were seropositive at baseline. Spike-specific TCRs gained breadth and depth after people received two AZD1222 doses.

TCRdb's copy holds only in-frame clones and misses some; the assay was immunoSEQ multiplex PCR. This table holds more than 95,000 clones, about 88% found once. As regards this clone: Its antigen is unidentified.

Germline-derived CDR1 and CDR2 are SGHTA and FQGNSA. V was trimmed by 5 bases and J by 3 bases, leaving 14 bases between them. The CDR3 sequence is 15 residues long. Sequencing used peripheral blood, obtained on day 0 of AZD1222 vaccination. This TCR came from an adult in good health. The rearrangement joins TRBV7-2 to TRBJ2-4, with D perhaps TRBD1 or TRBD2 (6 bases each). The CDR3: CASSVTRGDKNIQYF. In DNA, the CDR3 is TGTGCCAGCAGCGTAACGAGGGGGGACAAAAACATTCAGTACTTC.